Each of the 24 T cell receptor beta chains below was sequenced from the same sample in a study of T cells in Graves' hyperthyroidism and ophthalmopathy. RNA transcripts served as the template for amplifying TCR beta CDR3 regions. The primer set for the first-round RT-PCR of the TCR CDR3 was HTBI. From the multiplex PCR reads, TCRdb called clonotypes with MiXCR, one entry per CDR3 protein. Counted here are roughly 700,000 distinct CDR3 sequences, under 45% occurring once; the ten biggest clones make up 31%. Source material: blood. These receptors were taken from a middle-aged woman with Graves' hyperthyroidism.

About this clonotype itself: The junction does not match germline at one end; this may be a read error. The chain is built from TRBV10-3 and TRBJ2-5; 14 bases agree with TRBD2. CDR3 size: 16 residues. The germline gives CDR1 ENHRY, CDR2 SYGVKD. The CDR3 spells CASSYGTSGSKETQYF. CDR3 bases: TGTGCCAGCAGTTACGGGACTAGCGGGAGTAAAGAGACCCAGTACTTC.

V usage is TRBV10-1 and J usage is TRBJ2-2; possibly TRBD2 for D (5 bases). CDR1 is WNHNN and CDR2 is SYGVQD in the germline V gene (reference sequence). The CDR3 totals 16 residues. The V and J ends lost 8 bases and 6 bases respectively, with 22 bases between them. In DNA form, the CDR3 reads TGCGCCAGCCGGGTAGGAGATCTAGCAGGTGCCGGGGAGCTGTTTTTT. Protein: CASRVGDLAGAGELFF.

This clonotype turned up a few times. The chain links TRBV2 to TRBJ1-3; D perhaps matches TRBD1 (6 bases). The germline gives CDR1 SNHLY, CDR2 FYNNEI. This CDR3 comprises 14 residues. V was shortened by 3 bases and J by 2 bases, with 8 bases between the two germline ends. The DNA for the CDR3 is TGTGCCAGCAGTGACAGGGGCCCTGGAAACACCATATATTTT. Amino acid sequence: CASSDRGPGNTIYF. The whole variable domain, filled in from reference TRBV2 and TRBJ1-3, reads EPEVTQTPSHQVTQMGQEVILRCVPISNHLYFYWYRQILGQKVEFLVSFYNNEISEKSEIFDDQFSVERPDGSNFTLKIRSTKLEDSAMYFCASSDRGPGNTIYFGEGSWLTVV.

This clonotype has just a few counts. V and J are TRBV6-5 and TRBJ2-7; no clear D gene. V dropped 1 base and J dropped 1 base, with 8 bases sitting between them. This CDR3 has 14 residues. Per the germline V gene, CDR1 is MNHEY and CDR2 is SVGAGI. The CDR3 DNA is TGTGCCAGCAGTTACTTGCGGTTATCCTACGAGCAGTACTTC. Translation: CASSYLRLSYEQYF.

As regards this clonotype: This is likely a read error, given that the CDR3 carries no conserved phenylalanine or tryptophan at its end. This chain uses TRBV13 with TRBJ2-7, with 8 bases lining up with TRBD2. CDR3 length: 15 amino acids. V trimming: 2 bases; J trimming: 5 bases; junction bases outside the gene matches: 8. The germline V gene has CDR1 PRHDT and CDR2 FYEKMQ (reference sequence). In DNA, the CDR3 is TGTGCCAGCAGCTTAATTGGTAGCGGGAACCACGAGCAGTACCTC. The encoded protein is CASSLIGSGNHEQYL.

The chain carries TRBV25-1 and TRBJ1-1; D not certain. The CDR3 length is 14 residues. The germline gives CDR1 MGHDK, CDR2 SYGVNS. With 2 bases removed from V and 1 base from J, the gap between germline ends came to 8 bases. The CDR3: CASSEGRPNTEAFF. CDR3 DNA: TGTGCCAGCAGTGAAGGGCGGCCGAACACTGAAGCTTTCTTT.

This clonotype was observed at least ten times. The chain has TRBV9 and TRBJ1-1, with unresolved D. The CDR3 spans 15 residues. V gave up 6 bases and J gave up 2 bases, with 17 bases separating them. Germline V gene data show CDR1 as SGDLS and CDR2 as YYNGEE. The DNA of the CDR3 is TGTGCCAGCACAACCGCGGACGATAAAAACACTGAAGCTTTCTTT. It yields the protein CASTTADDKNTEAFF.

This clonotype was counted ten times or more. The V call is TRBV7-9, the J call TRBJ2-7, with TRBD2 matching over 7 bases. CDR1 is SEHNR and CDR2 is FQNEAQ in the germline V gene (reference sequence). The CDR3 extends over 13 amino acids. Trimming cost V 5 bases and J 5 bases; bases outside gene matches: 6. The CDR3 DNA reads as TGTGCCAGCAGCAAAGCGGGGATCGACGAGCAGTACTTC. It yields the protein CASSKAGIDEQYF.

The CDR3 spells CSVDGGYTF. CDR3 nucleotides: TGCAGCGTTGACGGCGGCTACACCTTC. The chain recombines TRBV29-1 with TRBJ1-2, with D hard to call. V lost 3 bases and J lost 8, with 4 bases in between. CDR1 is SQVTM, CDR2 ANQGSEA, per germline. This CDR3 has 9 residues.

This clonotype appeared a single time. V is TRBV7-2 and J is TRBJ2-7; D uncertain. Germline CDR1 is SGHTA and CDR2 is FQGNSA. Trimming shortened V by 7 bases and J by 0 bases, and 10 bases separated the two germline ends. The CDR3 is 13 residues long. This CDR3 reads CASNLVSSYEQYF. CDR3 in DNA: TGTGCCAGCAACCTAGTCAGCTCCTACGAGCAGTACTTC.

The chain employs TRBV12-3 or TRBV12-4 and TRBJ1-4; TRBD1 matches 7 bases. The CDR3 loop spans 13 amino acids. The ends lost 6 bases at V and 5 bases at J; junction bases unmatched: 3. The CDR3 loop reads CASSKGQNEKLFF. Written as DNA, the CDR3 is TGTGCCAGCAGCAAGGGACAGAATGAAAAACTGTTTTTT.

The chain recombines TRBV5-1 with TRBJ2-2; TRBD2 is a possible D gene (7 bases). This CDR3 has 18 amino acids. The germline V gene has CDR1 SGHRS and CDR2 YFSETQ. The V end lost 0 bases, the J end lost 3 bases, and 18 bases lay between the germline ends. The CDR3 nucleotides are TGCGCCAGCAGCTTGGTCTTGCGGGGGCGTGGGGACACCGGGGAGCTGTTTTTT. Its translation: CASSLVLRGRGDTGELFF.

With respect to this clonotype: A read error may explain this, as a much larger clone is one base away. CDR3 in amino acids: CSVDQEGGFHYGHTF. CDR3 nucleotide sequence: TGCAGCGTTGACCAGGAGGGGGGTTTTCACTATGGCCACACCTTC. The rearrangement uses TRBV29-1 and TRBJ1-2; a possible D gene is TRBD1 (6 bases). Germline V gene sequence: CDR1 SQVTM, CDR2 ANQGSEA. The CDR3 contains 15 residues.

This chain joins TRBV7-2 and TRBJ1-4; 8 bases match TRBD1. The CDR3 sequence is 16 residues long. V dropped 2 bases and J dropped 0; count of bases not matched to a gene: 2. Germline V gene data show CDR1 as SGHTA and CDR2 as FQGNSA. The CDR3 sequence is CASSLKTGATNEKLFF. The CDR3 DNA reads TGTGCCAGCAGCTTAAAGACAGGGGCAACTAATGAAAAACTGTTTTTT.

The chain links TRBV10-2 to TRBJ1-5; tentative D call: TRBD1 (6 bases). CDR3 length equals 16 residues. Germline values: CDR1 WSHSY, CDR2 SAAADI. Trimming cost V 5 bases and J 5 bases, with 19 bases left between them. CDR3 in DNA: TGCGCCAGCAGTTTAGGCGCAGGGGTCGGTTATCAGCCCCAGCATTTT. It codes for CASSLGAGVGYQPQHF.

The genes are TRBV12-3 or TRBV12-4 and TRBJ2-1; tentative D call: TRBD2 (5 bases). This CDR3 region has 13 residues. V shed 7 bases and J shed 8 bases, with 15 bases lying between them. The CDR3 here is CASTLASLDEQFF. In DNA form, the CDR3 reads TGTGCCAGCACCCTAGCCTCACTGGATGAGCAGTTCTTC.

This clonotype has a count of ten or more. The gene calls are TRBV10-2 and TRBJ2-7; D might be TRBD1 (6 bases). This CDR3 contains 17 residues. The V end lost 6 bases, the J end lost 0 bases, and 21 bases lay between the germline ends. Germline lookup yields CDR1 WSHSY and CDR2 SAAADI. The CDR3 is CASRDHRASATSYEQYF. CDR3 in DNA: TGCGCCAGCAGGGACCACAGGGCCAGCGCCACCTCCTACGAGCAGTACTTC.

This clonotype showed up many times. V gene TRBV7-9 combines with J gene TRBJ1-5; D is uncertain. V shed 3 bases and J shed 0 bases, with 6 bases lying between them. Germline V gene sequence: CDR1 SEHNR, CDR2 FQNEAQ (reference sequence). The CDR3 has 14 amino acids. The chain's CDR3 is CASSLASSNQPQHF. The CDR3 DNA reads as TGTGCCAGCAGCTTGGCGAGTAGCAATCAGCCCCAGCATTTT. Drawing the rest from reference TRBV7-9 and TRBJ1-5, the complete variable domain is DTGVSQNPRHKITKRGQNVTFRCDPISEHNRLYWYRQTLGQGPEFLTYFQNEAQLEKSRLLSDRFSAERPKGSFSTLEIQRTEQGDSAMYLCASSLASSNQPQHFGDGTRLSIL.

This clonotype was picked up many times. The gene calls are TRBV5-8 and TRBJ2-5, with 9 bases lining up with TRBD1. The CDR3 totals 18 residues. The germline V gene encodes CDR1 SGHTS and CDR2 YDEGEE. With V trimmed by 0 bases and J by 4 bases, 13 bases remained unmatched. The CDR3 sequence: CASSLATTGQGRGETQYF. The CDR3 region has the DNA TGTGCCAGCAGCTTGGCCACTACCGGACAGGGGAGAGGAGAGACCCAGTACTTC.

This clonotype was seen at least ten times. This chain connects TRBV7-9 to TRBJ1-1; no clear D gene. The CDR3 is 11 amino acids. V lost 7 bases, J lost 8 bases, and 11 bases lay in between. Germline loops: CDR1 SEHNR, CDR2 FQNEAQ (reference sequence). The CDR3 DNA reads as TGTGCCAGCAAGGCTGCCCTAGAAGCTTTCTTT. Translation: CASKAALEAFF.

This chain's CDR3 is CASSPILTAFTGELFF. The CDR3, as DNA: TGTGCCAGCAGCCCAATTTTGACAGCTTTTACCGGGGAGCTGTTTTTT. The J gene is TRBJ2-2, the V gene TRBV10-3; D is possibly TRBD1 (5 bases). Germline V gives CDR1 ENHRY, CDR2 SYGVKD. V was pared by 10 bases and J by 5 bases, with 23 bases between. This CDR3 contains 16 residues.

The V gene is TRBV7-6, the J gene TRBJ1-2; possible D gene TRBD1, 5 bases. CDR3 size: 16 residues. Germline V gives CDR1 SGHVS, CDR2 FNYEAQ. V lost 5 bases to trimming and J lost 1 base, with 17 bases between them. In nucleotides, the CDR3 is TGTGCCAGCAGCCCAGAAGTTGGGCAGGGTAACTATGGCTACACCTTC. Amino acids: CASSPEVGQGNYGYTF. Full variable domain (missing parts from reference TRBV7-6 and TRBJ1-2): GAGVSQSPRYKVTKRGQDVALRCDPISGHVSLYWYRQALGQGPEFLTYFNYEAQQDKSGLPNDRFSAERPEGSISTLTIQRTEQRDSAMYRCASSPEVGQGNYGYTFGSGTRLTVV.

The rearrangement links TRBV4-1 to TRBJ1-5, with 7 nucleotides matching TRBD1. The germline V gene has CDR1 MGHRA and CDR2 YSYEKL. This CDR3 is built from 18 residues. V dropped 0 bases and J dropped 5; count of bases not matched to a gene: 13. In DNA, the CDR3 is TGCGCCAGCAGCCAAGAGGTCCGCCGGACAGGCACTGATCAGCCCCAGCATTTT. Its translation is CASSQEVRRTGTDQPQHF.

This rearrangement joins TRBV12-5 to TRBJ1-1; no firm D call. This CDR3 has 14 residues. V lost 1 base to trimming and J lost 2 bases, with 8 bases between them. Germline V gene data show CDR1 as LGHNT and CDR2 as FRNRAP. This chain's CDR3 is CASGLGSYNTEAFF. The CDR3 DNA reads TGTGCTAGTGGTTTGGGAAGCTACAACACTGAAGCTTTCTTT.